These 20 T cell receptor beta chains share one sample of origin, sequenced in a study of shared clonotypes between healthy human individuals. Here immunoSEQ multiplex PCR was the method, and the copy in TCRdb shows in-frame clones only, minus some. Among roughly 2.6 million clones listed, approximately 92% were seen once. Sequencing was carried out using naive CD4+ T cells sorted from blood. The subset: CD45RA+ positively selected. The receptor source for this set is a man in his late teens or twenties in good health.

The J gene is TRBJ2-6, the V gene TRBV18; maybe TRBD1 (6 bases). The CDR3 spans 19 residues. The germline V gene has CDR1 KGHSH and CDR2 LQKENI. V lost 0 bases and J lost 0, with 15 bases in between. DNA of the CDR3: TGTGCCAGCTCACCACCGATGAGACAGGAGAGCTCTGGGGCCAACGTCCTGACTTTC. Translation: CASSPPMRQESSGANVLTF.

The J gene is TRBJ1-1, the V gene TRBV6-1; TRBD1 matches 8 bases. CDR1 and CDR2 from the germline V gene are MNHNS and SASEGT. CDR3 size: 17 residues. After removal of 0 bases from V and 1 base from J, the junction contained 7 bases not matched to a gene. The DNA of the CDR3 is TGTGCCAGCAGTGAAGCGGACAGGGCGGGGCGGAACACTGAAGCTTTCTTT. Translated: CASSEADRAGRNTEAFF.

The chain employs TRBV5-8 and TRBJ2-7; the match to TRBD1 covers 7 bases. CDR3 length: 14 amino acids. CDR1 is SGHTS and CDR2 is YDEGEE in the germline V gene. J was trimmed by 4 bases and V by 4 bases; bases with no gene match: 8. The CDR3 protein is CASSRRQGNYEQYF. The CDR3 coding sequence is TGTGCCAGCAGCCGTCGACAGGGAAATTACGAGCAGTACTTC.

The rearrangement links TRBV5-1 to TRBJ1-5, with 9 bases matching TRBD1. V dropped 0 bases and J dropped 2; count of bases not matched to a gene: 15. CDR1 and CDR2 (germline): SGHRS, YFSETQ. This CDR3 contains 20 residues. The CDR3 region is CASSLASGQGEIRCNQPQHF. In nucleotides, the CDR3 is TGCGCCAGCAGCTTGGCATCGGGACAGGGCGAGATCAGATGCAATCAGCCCCAGCATTTT.

Details on this clone: Additional DNA sequences in this sample encode the identical CDR3. The CDR3 sequence is CASSGRYEQYF. CDR3 DNA sequence: TGTGCCAGCAGTGGGAGATACGAGCAGTACTTC. The rearrangement joins TRBV28 to TRBJ2-7; D perhaps matches TRBD2 (5 bases). This CDR3 is 11 amino acids long. Trimming stripped 5 bases from V and 4 bases from J, with 6 bases between. The germline V gene has CDR1 MDHEN and CDR2 SYDVKM.

The chain links TRBV4-2 to TRBJ2-2; D is unclear. The CDR3 has 16 amino acids. The germline gives CDR1 LGHNA, CDR2 YNFKEQ. The V and J ends lost 0 bases and 7 bases respectively, with 15 bases between them. CDR3 region: CASSQDSPRESGELFF. In DNA form, the CDR3 reads TGTGCCAGCAGCCAAGATAGCCCAAGGGAAAGCGGGGAGCTGTTTTTT.

The V call is TRBV7-2, the J call TRBJ2-5, with D uncertain. Germline loops: CDR1 SGHTA, CDR2 FQGNSA. CDR3 length equals 14 residues. Trimming left V 5 bases short and J 4 bases short, with 14 bases between. The CDR3 coding sequence is TGTGCCAGCAGCCGAAGGGAAAATGGAGAGACCCAGTACTTC. Translation gives CASSRRENGETQYF. Drawing the rest from reference TRBV7-2 and TRBJ2-5, the complete variable domain is GAGVSQSPSNKVTEKGKDVELRCDPISGHTALYWYRQSLGQGLEFLIYFQGNSAPDKSGLPSDRFSAERTGGSVSTLTIQRTQQEDSAVYLCASSRRENGETQYFGPGTRLLVL.

The genes are TRBV6-6 and TRBJ2-5; TRBD2 might be the D (6 bases). Trimming took off 2 bases at V and 4 bases at J, with 11 bases between the two ends. Germline CDR1 MNHNY, CDR2 SVGAGI (reference sequence). The CDR3 runs to 14 residues. The chain's CDR3 is CASSYVGGRETQYF. In DNA form, the CDR3 reads TGTGCCAGCAGTTACGTGGGGGGAAGAGAGACCCAGTACTTC.

CDR3 loop: CASSLPDKPYEQYF. The CDR3 nucleotides read TGTGCCAGCAGCTTACCGGACAAGCCCTACGAGCAGTACTTC. This chain links TRBV5-4 with TRBJ2-7; maybe TRBD1 (5 bases). The CDR3 loop spans 14 amino acids. V was shortened by 2 bases and J by 2 bases, with 11 bases between the two germline ends. The germline CDR1 and CDR2 sequences are SGHNT and YYREEE (reference sequence).

The V call is TRBV11-2, the J call TRBJ2-1; D gene unclear. With 2 bases removed from V and 3 bases from J, the gap between germline ends came to 5 bases. The CDR3 consists of 13 residues. Germline lookup yields CDR1 SGHAT and CDR2 FQNNGV. CDR3 residues: CASSLQVYNEQFF. The CDR3 nucleotides are TGTGCCAGCAGCTTACAAGTCTACAATGAGCAGTTCTTC.

This chain joins TRBV7-2 and TRBJ1-6; TRBD1 matches 9 bases. CDR1 is SGHTA, CDR2 FQGNSA, per germline. The J segment lost 9 bases and the V segment lost 0 bases, leaving 3 bases of the junction unmatched. The CDR3 contains 15 residues. In DNA form, the CDR3 reads TGTGCCAGCAGCTTAGCGCCGGGACAGGGTTCACCCCTCCACTTT. Amino acid sequence: CASSLAPGQGSPLHF. Using reference TRBV7-2 and TRBJ1-6 for the parts outside the CDR3, the full variable domain is GAGVSQSPSNKVTEKGKDVELRCDPISGHTALYWYRQSLGQGLEFLIYFQGNSAPDKSGLPSDRFSAERTGGSVSTLTIQRTQQEDSAVYLCASSLAPGQGSPLHFGNGTRLTVT.

The chain links TRBV6-1 to TRBJ1-4, with D perhaps matching TRBD1 (5 bases). The length of the CDR3 is 14 residues. Germline assignment: CDR1 MNHNS and CDR2 SASEGT. Trimming took off 6 bases at V and 0 bases at J, with 8 bases between the two ends. In DNA, the CDR3 is TGTGCCAGCAGGAGGACATCAACTAATGAAAAACTGTTTTTT. This gives the protein CASRRTSTNEKLFF.

A note on this clone: Other DNA sequences in the sample encode the same CDR3. The chain has TRBV27 and TRBJ1-1; no clear D. This CDR3 region has 14 residues. Germline V gene data show CDR1 as MNHEY and CDR2 as SMNVEV (reference sequence). Trimming cost V 3 bases and J 2 bases, with 10 bases left between them. The CDR3 region is CASSFEGRNTEAFF. For the CDR3, the DNA is TGTGCCAGCAGTTTCGAAGGGAGAAACACTGAAGCTTTCTTT.

This rearrangement joins TRBV5-6 to TRBJ2-7, with TRBD1 matching over 10 bases. The germline gives CDR1 SGHDT, CDR2 YYEEEE. With 0 bases clipped from V and 3 bases from J, the junction kept 6 bases outside the gene matches. There are 16 residues in the CDR3. CDR3 sequence reads: CASSLAGTGVGYEQYF. The CDR3 DNA reads TGTGCCAGCAGCTTGGCCGGGACAGGGGTTGGCTACGAGCAGTACTTC.

This clone was detected a few times. The chain's CDR3 is CASSIGLIGPQHF. CDR3 bases: TGTGCCAGTAGTATCGGTCTAATCGGGCCCCAGCATTTT. V usage is TRBV19 and J usage is TRBJ1-5; D unclear. V lost 3 bases, J lost 9 bases, and 12 bases lay in between. The CDR3 spans 13 residues. Per the germline V gene, CDR1 is LNHDA and CDR2 is SQIVND (reference sequence).

Comments on this clone: This sample includes further DNA sequences coding for the same CDR3. This chain joins TRBV11-2 and TRBJ1-3; possible D gene TRBD1, 5 bases. The CDR3 has 16 residues. Germline V CDR1 and CDR2: SGHAT, FQNNGV. Trimming took 0 bases from V and 0 from J, leaving 9 bases between them. In nucleotides, the CDR3 is TGTGCCAGCAGCTTAGATCGGGGCAGCTCTGGAAACACCATATATTTT. Its translation: CASSLDRGSSGNTIYF. Together with reference TRBV11-2 and TRBJ1-3, the CDR3 gives the full variable domain: EAGVAQSPRYKIIEKRQSVAFWCNPISGHATLYWYQQILGQGPKLLIQFQNNGVVDDSQLPKDRFSAERLKGVDSTLKIQPAKLEDSAVYLCASSLDRGSSGNTIYFGEGSWLTVV.

The chain couples TRBV30 to TRBJ1-2; D unresolved. V shed 1 base and J shed 2 bases, with 11 bases lying between them. Germline CDR1 and CDR2: GTSNPN and SVGIG (reference sequence). The CDR3 is 14 amino acids. The CDR3 DNA reads TGTGCCTGGAGTGGGGCAAAACCCAACTATGGCTACACCTTC. Amino acids: CAWSGAKPNYGYTF. Looking up the rest from reference TRBV30 and TRBJ1-2 gives the full variable domain: SQTIHQWPATLVQPVGSPLSLECTVEGTSNPNLYWYRQAAGRGLQLLFYSVGIGQISSEVPQNLSASRPQDRQFILSSKKLLLSDSGFYLCAWSGAKPNYGYTFGSGTRLTVV.

This clone was detected once. The gene calls are TRBV11-2 and TRBJ1-2, with unresolved D. The CDR3 is 15 amino acids. CDR1 is SGHAT, CDR2 FQNNGV, per germline. With 5 bases removed from V and 1 base from J, the gap between germline ends came to 14 bases. The DNA for the CDR3 is TGTGCCAGCAGCCCCTCGGTGACGGTTAACTATGGCTACACCTTC. This gives the protein CASSPSVTVNYGYTF.

The chain uses TRBV20-1 and TRBJ2-2; D is unresolved. This CDR3 comprises 11 residues. Germline V gives CDR1 DFQATT, CDR2 SNEGSKA (reference sequence). Trimming cost V 3 bases and J 7 bases, with 6 bases left between them. Written as DNA, the CDR3 is TGCAGTGCTAGGGGGATCGGGGAGCTGTTTTTT. This encodes CSARGIGELFF.

The chain uses TRBV10-3 and TRBJ2-5; D gene unclear. From germline, CDR1 is ENHRY and CDR2 SYGVKD. V shed 0 bases and J shed 2 bases, with 13 bases lying between them. The CDR3 has 16 residues. The CDR3 DNA sequence: TGTGCCATCAGTGAGTCGCCCCTCGCGGAGCAAGAGACCCAGTACTTC. This gives the protein CAISESPLAEQETQYF.